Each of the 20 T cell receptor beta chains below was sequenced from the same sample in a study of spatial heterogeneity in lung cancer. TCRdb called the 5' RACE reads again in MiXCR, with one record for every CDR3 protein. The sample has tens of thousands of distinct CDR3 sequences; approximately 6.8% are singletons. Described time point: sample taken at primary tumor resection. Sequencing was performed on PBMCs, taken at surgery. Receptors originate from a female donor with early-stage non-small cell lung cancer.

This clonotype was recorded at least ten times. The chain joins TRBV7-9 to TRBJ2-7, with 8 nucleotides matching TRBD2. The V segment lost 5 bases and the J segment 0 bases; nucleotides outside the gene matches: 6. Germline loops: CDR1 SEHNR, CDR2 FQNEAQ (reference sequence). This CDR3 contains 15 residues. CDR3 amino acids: CASSPRGGASYEQYF. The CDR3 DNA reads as TGTGCCAGCAGCCCCCGGGGGGGGGCCTCCTACGAGCAGTACTTC.

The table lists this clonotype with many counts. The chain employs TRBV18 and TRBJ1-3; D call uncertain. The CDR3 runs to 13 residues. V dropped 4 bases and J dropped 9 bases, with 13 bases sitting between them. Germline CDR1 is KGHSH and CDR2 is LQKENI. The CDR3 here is CASSQADLATIYF. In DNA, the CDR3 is TGTGCCAGCTCACAAGCCGACTTGGCCACCATATATTTT.

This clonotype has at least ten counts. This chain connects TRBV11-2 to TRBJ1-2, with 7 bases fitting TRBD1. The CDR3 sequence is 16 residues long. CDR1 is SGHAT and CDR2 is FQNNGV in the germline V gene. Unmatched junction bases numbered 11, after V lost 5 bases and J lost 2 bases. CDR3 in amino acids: CASSPVRDRRNYGYTF. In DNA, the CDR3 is TGTGCCAGCAGCCCCGTCCGGGACAGACGAAACTATGGCTACACCTTC.

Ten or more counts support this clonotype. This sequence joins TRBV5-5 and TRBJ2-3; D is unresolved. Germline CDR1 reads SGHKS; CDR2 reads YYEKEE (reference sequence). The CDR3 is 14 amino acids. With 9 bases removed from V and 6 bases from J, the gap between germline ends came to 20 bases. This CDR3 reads CATAINHRGDTQYF. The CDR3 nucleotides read TGTGCCACCGCAATAAACCATCGAGGTGATACGCAGTATTTT.

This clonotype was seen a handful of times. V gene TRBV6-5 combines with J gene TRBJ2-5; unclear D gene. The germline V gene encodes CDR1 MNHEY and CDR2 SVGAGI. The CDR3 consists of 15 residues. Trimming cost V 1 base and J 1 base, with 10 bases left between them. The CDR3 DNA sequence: TGTGCCAGCAGTTACTTTGGCCCGGGCCAAGAGACCCAGTACTTC. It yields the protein CASSYFGPGQETQYF.

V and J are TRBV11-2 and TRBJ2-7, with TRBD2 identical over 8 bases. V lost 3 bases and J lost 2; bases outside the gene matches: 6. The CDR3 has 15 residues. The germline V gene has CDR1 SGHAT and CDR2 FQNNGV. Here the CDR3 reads CASSLLGGAAYEQYF. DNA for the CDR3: TGTGCCAGCAGCTTGCTCGGGGGGGCGGCCTACGAGCAGTACTTC.

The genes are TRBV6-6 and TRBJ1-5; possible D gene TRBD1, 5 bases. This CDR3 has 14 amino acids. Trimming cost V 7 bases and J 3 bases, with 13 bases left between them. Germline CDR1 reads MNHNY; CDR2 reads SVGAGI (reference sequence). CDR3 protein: CASTRAGNNQPQHF. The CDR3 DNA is TGTGCCAGCACCCGGGCAGGGAACAATCAGCCCCAGCATTTT.

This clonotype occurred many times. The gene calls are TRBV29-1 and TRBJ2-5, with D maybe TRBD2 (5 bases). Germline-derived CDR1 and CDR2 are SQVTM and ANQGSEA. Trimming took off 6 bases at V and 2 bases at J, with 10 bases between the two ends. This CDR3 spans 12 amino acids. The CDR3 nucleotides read TGCAGCGTGACGGGGTTACAAGAGACCCAGTACTTC. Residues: CSVTGLQETQYF.

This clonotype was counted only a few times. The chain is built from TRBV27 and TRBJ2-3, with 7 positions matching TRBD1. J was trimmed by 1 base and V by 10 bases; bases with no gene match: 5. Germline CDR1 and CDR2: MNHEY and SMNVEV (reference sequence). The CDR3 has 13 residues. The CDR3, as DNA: TGTGCCAACCAGACAGGGCGCACAGATACGCAGTATTTT. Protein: CANQTGRTDTQYF.

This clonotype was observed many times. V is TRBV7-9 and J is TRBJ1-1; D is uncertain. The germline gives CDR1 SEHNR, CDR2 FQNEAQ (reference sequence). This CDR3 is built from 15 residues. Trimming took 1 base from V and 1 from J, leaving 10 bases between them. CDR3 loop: CASSLVRGQNTEAFF. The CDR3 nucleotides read TGTGCCAGCAGCTTAGTACGAGGGCAGAACACTGAAGCTTTCTTT.

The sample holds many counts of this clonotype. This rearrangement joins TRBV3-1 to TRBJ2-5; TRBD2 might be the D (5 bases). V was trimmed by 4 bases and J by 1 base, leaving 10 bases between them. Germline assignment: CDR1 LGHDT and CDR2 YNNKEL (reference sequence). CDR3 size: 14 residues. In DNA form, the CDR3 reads TGTGCCAGCAGCCGCGGACTTGGCCAAGAGACCCAGTACTTC. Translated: CASSRGLGQETQYF.

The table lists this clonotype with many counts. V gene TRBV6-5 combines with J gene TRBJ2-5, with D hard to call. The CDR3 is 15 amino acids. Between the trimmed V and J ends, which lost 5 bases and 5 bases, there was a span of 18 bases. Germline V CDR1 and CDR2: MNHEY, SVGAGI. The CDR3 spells CASSARPYVGETQYF. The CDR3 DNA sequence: TGTGCCAGCAGTGCCAGACCCTACGTCGGTGAGACCCAGTACTTC.

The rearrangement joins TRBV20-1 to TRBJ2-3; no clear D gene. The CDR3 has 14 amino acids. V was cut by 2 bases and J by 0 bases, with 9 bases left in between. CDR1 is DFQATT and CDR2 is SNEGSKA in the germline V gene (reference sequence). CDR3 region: CSARSWGSTDTQYF. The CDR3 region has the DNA TGCAGTGCTAGATCTTGGGGAAGCACAGATACGCAGTATTTT.

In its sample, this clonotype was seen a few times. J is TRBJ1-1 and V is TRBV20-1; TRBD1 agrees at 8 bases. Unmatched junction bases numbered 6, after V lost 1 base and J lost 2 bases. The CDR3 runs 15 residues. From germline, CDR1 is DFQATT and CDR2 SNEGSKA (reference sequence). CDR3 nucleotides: TGCAGTGCTAGAGCGACCGGGACAGGAAACACTGAAGCTTTCTTT. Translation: CSARATGTGNTEAFF.

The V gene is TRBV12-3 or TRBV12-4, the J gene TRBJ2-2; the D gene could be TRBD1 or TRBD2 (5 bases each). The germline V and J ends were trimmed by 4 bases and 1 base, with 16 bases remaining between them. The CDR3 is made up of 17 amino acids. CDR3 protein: CASSSLSGRWNTGELFF. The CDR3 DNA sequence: TGTGCCAGCAGTTCCCTCTCGGGACGGTGGAACACCGGGGAGCTGTTTTTT.

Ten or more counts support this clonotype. In DNA form, the CDR3 reads TGTGCCAGCAGCCCCCCAGTCCTAGGCTTCGTGGCAGATACGCAGTATTTT. Protein: CASSPPVLGFVADTQYF. The chain carries TRBV5-6 and TRBJ2-3; no clear D. Per germline, CDR1 SGHDT and CDR2 YYEEEE. The length of the CDR3 is 17 residues. V lost 4 bases to trimming and J lost 4 bases, with 22 bases between them.

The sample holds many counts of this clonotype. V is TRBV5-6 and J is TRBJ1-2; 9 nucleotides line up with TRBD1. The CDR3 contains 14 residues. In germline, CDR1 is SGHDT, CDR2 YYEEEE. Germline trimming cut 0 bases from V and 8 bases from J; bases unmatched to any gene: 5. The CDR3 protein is CASSLGQGVGGYTF. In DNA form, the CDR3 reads TGTGCCAGCAGCTTGGGACAGGGGGTCGGCGGCTACACCTTC.

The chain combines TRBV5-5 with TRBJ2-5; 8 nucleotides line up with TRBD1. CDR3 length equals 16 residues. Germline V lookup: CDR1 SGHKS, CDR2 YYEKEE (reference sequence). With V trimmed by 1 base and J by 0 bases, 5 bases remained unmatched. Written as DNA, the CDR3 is TGTGCCAGCAGCTTGACTTGGACAGGGTACCAAGAGACCCAGTACTTC. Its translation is CASSLTWTGYQETQYF.

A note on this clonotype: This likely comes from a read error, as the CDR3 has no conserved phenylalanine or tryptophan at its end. CDR3 nucleotides: TGTGCCAGCAGTTACACCGGGGAGAAGAGCTACACCGTC. This sequence encodes CASSYTGEKSYTV. V and J are TRBV6-6 and TRBJ1-2; no definite D call. V lost 2 bases and J lost 9, with 13 bases in between. Germline V gene data show CDR1 as MNHNY and CDR2 as SVGAGI (reference sequence). This CDR3 contains 13 residues.

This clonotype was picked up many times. CDR3 loop: CASRFSDREEGYTF. The CDR3 coding sequence is TGTGCCAGCAGATTTTCCGACAGGGAGGAAGGCTACACCTTC. The chain joins TRBV7-9 to TRBJ1-2, with 7 bases fitting TRBD1. Germline V lookup: CDR1 SEHNR, CDR2 FQNEAQ (reference sequence). With V trimmed by 6 bases and J by 8 bases, 12 bases remained unmatched. The CDR3 length is 14 residues. Full variable domain (remainder filled in from reference TRBV7-9 and TRBJ1-2): DTGVSQNPRHKITKRGQNVTFRCDPISEHNRLYWYRQTLGQGPEFLTYFQNEAQLEKSRLLSDRFSAERPKGSFSTLEIQRTEQGDSAMYLCASRFSDREEGYTFGSGTRLTVV.